A single TCR beta chain is shown here with its context. The data were produced by immunoSEQ multiplex PCR, yet TCRdb's version contains in-frame clones alone and is incomplete. The sample carries about 200,000 clones, 75% to 90% recorded once. V was shortened by 4 bases and J by 0 bases, with 11 bases between the two germline ends. The CDR3 runs to 15 residues. From germline, CDR1 is SGHKS and CDR2 YYEKEE (reference sequence). The sample comes from a study of blood T cell repertoires in COVID-19. The sequence came from a man aged 40-55 years with acute or convalescent COVID-19. V and J are TRBV5-5 and TRBJ1-3; tentatively, D is TRBD1 (6 bases). The specimen sequenced was peripheral blood. The CDR3 bases are TGTGCCAGCAGCCCCGGACAGAACTCTGGAAACACCATATATTTT. This sequence encodes CASSPGQNSGNTIYF.